The rows below give T cell receptor beta chains drawn from one sample of a study of type 1 regulatory T cells. Which antigens these TCRs recognize remains unknown. A single record per CDR3 protein comes from TCRdb applying MiXCR to the reads. The table shows roughly 21,000 distinct CDR3 sequences, with roughly 45% occurring only once. The source material was cultured T cells, either the whole culture or a sorted T cell fraction (not recorded which). These receptors all stem from a human donor in good health. The CDR3 runs from the conserved cysteine through the conserved F or W. The D gene is left open where the match is weak. Expanded clones are given a class, and other clones once, few, many or no size at all.

d_gene: TRBD1; j_gene: TRBJ1-2; abundance: .; v_gene: TRBV6-1; CDR3aa: CASRQTGSANYGYTF; CDR3nt: TGTGCCAGCAGACAGACAGGGTCGGCTAACTATGGCTACACCTTC
d_gene: .; j_gene: TRBJ1-5; abundance: .; v_gene: TRBV2; CDR3aa: CASREGVISNQPQHF; CDR3nt: TGTGCCAGCAGAGAAGGGGTGATAAGCAATCAGCCCCAGCATTTT
d_gene: .; j_gene: TRBJ2-7; abundance: few; v_gene: TRBV18; CDR3aa: CASSPEGITYEQYF; CDR3nt: TGTGCCAGCTCACCAGAAGGGATAACCTACGAGCAGTACTTC
d_gene: .; j_gene: TRBJ2-7; abundance: .; v_gene: TRBV7-2; CDR3aa: CASSLEFSSFYEQYF; CDR3nt: TGTGCCAGCAGCTTAGAATTTAGCAGTTTCTACGAGCAGTACTTC
d_gene: TRBD1; j_gene: TRBJ1-1; abundance: once; v_gene: TRBV6-5; CDR3aa: CASNPLNRDRVEAFF; CDR3nt: TGTGCCAGCAATCCACTTAACCGGGACAGAGTTGAAGCTTTCTTT
d_gene: .; j_gene: TRBJ2-3; abundance: few; v_gene: TRBV7-2; CDR3aa: CASSRRTAAVRNTQYF; CDR3nt: TGTGCCAGCAGCCGCCGGACAGCCGCCGTCCGAAATACGCAGTATTTT
d_gene: TRBD1; j_gene: TRBJ2-7; abundance: .; v_gene: TRBV6-5; CDR3aa: CASSKPGQGHYEQYF; CDR3nt: TGTGCCAGCAGTAAACCGGGACAGGGGCATTACGAGCAGTACTTC
d_gene: .; j_gene: TRBJ2-3; abundance: .; v_gene: TRBV5-1; CDR3aa: CASSSGPSTDTQYF; CDR3nt: TGCGCCAGCAGCTCCGGGCCTAGCACAGATACGCAGTATTTT
d_gene: .; j_gene: TRBJ1-5; abundance: few; v_gene: TRBV19; CDR3aa: CASSIFRDYQPQHF; CDR3nt: TGTGCCAGTAGTATATTTCGGGATTATCAGCCCCAGCATTTT
d_gene: .; j_gene: TRBJ2-6; abundance: .; v_gene: TRBV10-3; CDR3aa: CAISDLGGGANVLTF; CDR3nt: TGTGCCATCAGTGATTTGGGTGGTGGGGCCAACGTCCTGACTTTC
d_gene: .; j_gene: TRBJ1-6; abundance: few; v_gene: TRBV5-1; CDR3aa: CASSSNGLLPTSPLHF; CDR3nt: TGCGCCAGCAGCTCGAATGGACTGCTCCCGACATCACCCCTCCACTTT
d_gene: .; j_gene: TRBJ2-6; abundance: .; v_gene: TRBV6-6; CDR3aa: CASSRNTGANVLTF; CDR3nt: TGTGCCAGCAGTCGCAATACCGGGGCCAACGTCCTGACTTTC
d_gene: TRBD1; j_gene: TRBJ1-6; abundance: .; v_gene: TRBV11-3; CDR3aa: CASRGPGGHSSPLHF; CDR3nt: TGTGCCAGCAGGGGCCCAGGGGGCCATAGCTCACCCCTCCACTTT
d_gene: .; j_gene: TRBJ1-4; abundance: few; v_gene: TRBV10-3; CDR3aa: CAISEGSTNEKLFF; CDR3nt: TGTGCCATCAGTGAGGGGTCAACTAATGAAAAACTGTTTTTT
d_gene: .; j_gene: TRBJ1-2; abundance: .; v_gene: TRBV12-3/TRBV12-4; CDR3aa: CASSLTLGPGYTF; CDR3nt: TGTGCCAGCAGTTTAACCCTGGGACCTGGCTACACCTTC
d_gene: .; j_gene: TRBJ1-1; abundance: .; v_gene: TRBV2; CDR3aa: CASSGYLEAFF; CDR3nt: TGTGCCAGCAGTGGTTACCTTGAAGCTTTCTTT
d_gene: .; j_gene: TRBJ2-2; abundance: many; v_gene: TRBV5-1; CDR3aa: CASSVEVNTGELFF; CDR3nt: TGCGCCAGCAGCGTTGAAGTTAACACCGGGGAGCTGTTTTTT
d_gene: .; j_gene: TRBJ2-2; abundance: medium-sized; v_gene: TRBV12-3/TRBV12-4; CDR3aa: CASSNYLNTGELFF; CDR3nt: TGTGCCAGCAGTAACTACCTAAACACCGGGGAGCTGTTTTTT
d_gene: .; j_gene: TRBJ1-2; abundance: .; v_gene: TRBV19; CDR3aa: CASSMTAGHGYTF; CDR3nt: TGTGCCAGTAGTATGACAGCAGGACATGGCTACACCTTC